The 4 T cell receptor beta chains below come from one sample, sequenced in a study of Ad26.COV2.S vaccination and SARS-CoV-2 variants. Treatment described: approximately 18 received Ad26.COV2.S at low or high dose, single or two shots; 5 received placebo; per-sample allocation not given. Sampling took place 63 days after the first vaccine or placebo injection. TCRdb keeps only in-frame clones here, not all; method: immunoSEQ multiplex PCR. The sample includes a few hundred thousand clones, roughly 90% of them seen just once. Sequenced material: peripheral blood, taken in a trial of Ad26.COV2.S vaccine versus placebo. The receptors come from a person between 18 and 65 years old who received the Ad26.COV2.S COVID-19 vaccine or a placebo.

The rearrangement uses TRBV1 and TRBJ2-1; the table gives TRBD2 as D, unverified against the DNA. TRBV1 is an annotated pseudogene. This CDR3 has 15 residues. In nucleotides, the CDR3 is TGCACCAGCAGCTCTTATAGGCGGTCCTACAATGAGCAGTTCTTC. This codes for CTSSSYRRSYNEQFF.

This chain links TRBV3-1 (or the pseudogene TRBV3-2) with TRBJ2-2; D possibly corresponds to TRBD2 (5 bases). CDR3 length equals 20 residues. The V end was cut by 0 bases, the J end by 3 bases, with 23 bases between. The V gene's germline CDR1 is LGHDT and CDR2 YNNKEL (reference sequence). This CDR3 reads CASSQDPTNSVYRDTGELFF. CDR3 sequence (DNA): TGTGCCAGCAGCCAAGACCCGACTAATAGCGTTTATCGGGACACCGGGGAGCTGTTTTTT.

The chain links TRBV30 to TRBJ1-3; D uncertain. V gave up 3 bases and J gave up 0 bases, with 6 bases separating them. The CDR3 loop spans 13 amino acids. Germline CDR1 GTSNPN, CDR2 SVGIG (reference sequence). The CDR3 region is CAWSRDSGNTIYF. The CDR3 DNA follows: TGTGCCTGGAGCAGAGACTCTGGAAACACCATATATTTT.

The genes are TRBV19 and TRBJ1-2, with 8 nucleotides matching TRBD1. After removal of 1 base from V and 13 bases from J, the junction contained 11 bases not matched to a gene. Germline V lookup: CDR1 LNHDA, CDR2 SQIVND (reference sequence). The CDR3 runs to 14 residues. The CDR3 protein is CASSIGVPGQAGTF. In DNA, the CDR3 is TGTGCCAGTAGTATAGGAGTTCCGGGACAGGCTGGCACCTTC. Supplemented by reference TRBV19 and TRBJ1-2, the full variable domain reads DGGITQSPKYLFRKEGQNVTLSCEQNLNHDAMYWYRQDPGQGLRLIYYSQIVNDFQKGDIAEGYSVSREKKESFPLTVTSAQKNPTAFYLCASSIGVPGQAGTFGSGTRLTVV.